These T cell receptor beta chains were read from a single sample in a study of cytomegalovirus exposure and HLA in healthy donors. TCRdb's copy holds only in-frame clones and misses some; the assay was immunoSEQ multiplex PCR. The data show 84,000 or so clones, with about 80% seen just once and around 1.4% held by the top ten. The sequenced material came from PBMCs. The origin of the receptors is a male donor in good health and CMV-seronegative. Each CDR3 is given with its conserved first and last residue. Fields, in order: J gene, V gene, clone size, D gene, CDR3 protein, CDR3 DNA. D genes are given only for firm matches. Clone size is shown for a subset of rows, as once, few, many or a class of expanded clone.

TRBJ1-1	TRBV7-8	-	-	CASSLPRTSQLPKTEAFF	TGTGCCAGCAGCTTACCCAGGACATCACAGCTTCCCAAAACTGAAGCTTTCTTT
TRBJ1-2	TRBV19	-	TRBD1	CASRQTGTGPPDGYTF	TGTGCCAGTAGACAGACCGGGACAGGGCCCCCCGATGGCTACACCTTC
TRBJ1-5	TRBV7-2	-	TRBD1	CASSQSGGKGNQPQHF	TGTGCCAGCAGCCAGTCAGGGGGAAAAGGCAATCAGCCCCAGCATTTT
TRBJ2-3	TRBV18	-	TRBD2	CASSPLAGLPTDTQYF	TGTGCCAGCTCACCACTAGCGGGGCTCCCCACAGATACGCAGTATTTT
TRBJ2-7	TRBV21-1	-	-	CASPMRGLGYEQYF	TGTGCCAGCCCTATGCGGGGTTTGGGCTACGAGCAGTACTTC
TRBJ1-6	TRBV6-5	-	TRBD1	CASRPGQYNSPLHF	TGTGCCAGCCGACCGGGACAGTATAATTCACCCCTCCACTTT
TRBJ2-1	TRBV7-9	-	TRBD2	CASSTKLAGGYNEQFF	TGTGCCAGCAGCACGAAACTAGCGGGAGGTTACAATGAGCAGTTCTTC
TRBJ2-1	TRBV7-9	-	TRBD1	CASRQDRGVNNEQFF	TGTGCCAGCAGACAGGACAGGGGCGTAAACAATGAGCAGTTCTTC
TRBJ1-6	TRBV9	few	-	CASSAGGRPLTPLHF	TGTGCCAGCAGCGCCGGCGGGAGGCCTTTAACACCCCTCCACTTT
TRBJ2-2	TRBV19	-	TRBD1	CASRTGYGDTGELFF	TGTGCCAGTAGGACAGGGTACGGTGACACCGGGGAGCTGTTTTTT
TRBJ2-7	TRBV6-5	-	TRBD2	CASRRTAGGEQYF	TGTGCCAGCAGAAGGACAGCGGGGGGTGAGCAGTACTTC
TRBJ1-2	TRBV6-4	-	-	CATYQANRDCYTF	TGTGCCACCTACCAAGCAAACCGGGACTGCTACACCTTC
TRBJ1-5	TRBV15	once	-	CATSRGGGTGGEPQHF	TGTGCCACCAGCAGAGGTGGGGGGACGGGGGGCGAGCCCCAGCATTTT
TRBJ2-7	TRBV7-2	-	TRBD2	CASSSLAGYYEQYF	TGTGCCAGCAGCTCTCTAGCGGGCTACTACGAGCAGTACTTC
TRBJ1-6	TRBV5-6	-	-	CASSLTGSLSPLHF	TGTGCCAGCAGCTTGACAGGGTCGCTTTCACCCCTCCACTTT
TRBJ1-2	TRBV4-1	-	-	CASSQVAQIYGYTF	TGCGCCAGCAGCCAAGTTGCACAGATCTATGGCTACACCTTC
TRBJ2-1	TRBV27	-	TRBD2	CASSLSALAGYNEQFF	TGTGCCAGCAGTTTATCGGCACTAGCGGGGTACAATGAGCAGTTCTTC
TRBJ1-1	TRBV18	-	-	CASSLQGGTEAFF	TGTGCCAGCTCACTGCAGGGAGGTACTGAAGCTTTCTTT
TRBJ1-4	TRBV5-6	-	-	CASSLGRNAYNEKLFF	TGTGCCAGCAGCTTGGGGCGGAACGCTTATAATGAAAAACTGTTTTTT
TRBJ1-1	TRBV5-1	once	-	CASSSISGTEAFF	TGCGCCAGCAGCTCCATCTCGGGTACTGAAGCTTTCTTT
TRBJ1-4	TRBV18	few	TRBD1	CASSLQGPTNEKLFF	TGTGCCAGCTCACTACAGGGGCCAACTAATGAAAAACTGTTTTTT
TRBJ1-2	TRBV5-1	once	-	CASSPEGTPTRGYTF	TGCGCCAGCAGCCCGGAGGGGACCCCGACCCGAGGCTACACCTTC
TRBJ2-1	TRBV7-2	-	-	CASSLLSSYNEQFF	TGTGCCAGCAGCCTCCTTAGCTCCTACAATGAGCAGTTCTTC
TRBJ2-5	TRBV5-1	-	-	CASSVQGTQETQYF	TGCGCCAGCAGCGTACAGGGAACCCAAGAGACCCAGTACTTC
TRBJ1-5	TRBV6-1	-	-	CASRPGNQPQHF	TGTGCCAGCAGACCGGGCAATCAGCCCCAGCATTTT
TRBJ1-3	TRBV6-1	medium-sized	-	CAGSGEPGNTIYF	TGTGCCGGATCAGGGGAGCCTGGAAACACCATATATTTT
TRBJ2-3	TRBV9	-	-	CASSVGSLSTDTQYF	TGTGCCAGCAGCGTAGGGAGCTTGAGCACAGATACGCAGTATTTT
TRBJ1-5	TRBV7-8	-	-	CASSLVGGSGQPQHF	TGTGCCAGCAGCTTAGTTGGGGGGAGTGGGCAGCCCCAGCATTTT
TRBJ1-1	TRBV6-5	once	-	CASSELRTEAFF	TGTGCCAGCAGTGAATTGAGGACTGAAGCTTTCTTT
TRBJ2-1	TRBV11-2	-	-	CASTPVRENNEQFF	TGTGCCAGCACTCCCGTGAGGGAAAACAATGAGCAGTTCTTC
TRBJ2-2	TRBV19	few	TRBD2	CASSISRLAVPGELFF	TGTGCCAGTAGTATCTCTCGACTAGCCGTCCCCGGGGAGCTGTTTTTT
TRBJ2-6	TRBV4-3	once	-	CASSQDLIVRGVSGANVLTF	TGCGCCAGCAGCCAAGATCTGATAGTCAGGGGAGTCTCTGGGGCCAACGTCCTGACTTTC
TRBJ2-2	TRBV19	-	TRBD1	CASSPLITGGNTGELFF	TGTGCCAGTAGTCCTCTGATCACAGGGGGCAACACCGGGGAGCTGTTTTTT
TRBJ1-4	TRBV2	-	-	CASSGRQVIRLFF	TGTGCCAGCAGTGGAAGGCAGGTGATTCGACTGTTTTTT
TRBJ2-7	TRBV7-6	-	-	CASSLGGTPYEQYF	TGTGCCAGCAGCTTAGGAGGGACACCTTACGAGCAGTACTTC
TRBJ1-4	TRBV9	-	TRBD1	CASSVDRGKLFF	TGTGCCAGCAGCGTAGACAGGGGAAAACTGTTTTTT
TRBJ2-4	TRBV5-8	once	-	CASSLAHSRVQVQAKNIQYF	TGTGCCAGCAGCTTGGCCCACTCTAGGGTACAGGTCCAGGCCAAAAACATTCAGTACTTC
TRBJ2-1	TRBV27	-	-	CASSPSKGLLQLEQFF	TGTGCCAGCAGCCCTAGTAAAGGACTCCTTCAATTGGAGCAGTTCTTC
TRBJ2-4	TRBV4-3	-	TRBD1	CASSRSISFRTGGGNIQYF	TGCGCCAGCAGCCGTAGTATCTCGTTTAGAACAGGGGGAGGAAACATTCAGTACTTC
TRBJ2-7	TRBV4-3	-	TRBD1	CASSQVAGTGTYEQYF	TGCGCCAGCAGCCAAGTAGCCGGGACAGGGACCTACGAGCAGTACTTC
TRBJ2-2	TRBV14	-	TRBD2	CASSQDCVAGANTGELFF	TGTGCCAGCAGCCAAGATTGCGTAGCGGGAGCGAACACCGGGGAGCTGTTTTTT
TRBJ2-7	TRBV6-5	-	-	CASRDGGSYEQYF	TGTGCCAGCAGGGACGGAGGATCCTACGAGCAGTACTTC
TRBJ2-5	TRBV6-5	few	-	CASRIGLGEETQYF	TGTGCCAGCAGGATAGGACTCGGAGAAGAGACCCAGTACTTC
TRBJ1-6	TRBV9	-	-	CASSVATSSPLHF	TGTGCCAGCAGCGTAGCGACTTCCTCACCCCTCCACTTT
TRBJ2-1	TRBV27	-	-	CASSLGWARYNEQFF	TGTGCCAGCAGTTTAGGCTGGGCCCGCTACAATGAGCAGTTCTTC
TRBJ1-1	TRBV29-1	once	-	CSVEDGTEAFF	TGCAGCGTTGAAGACGGCACTGAAGCTTTCTTT